The 14 T cell receptor beta chains below all came from one sample that was sequenced in a study of blood T cell repertoires in COVID-19. Assay used: immunoSEQ multiplex PCR; TCRdb lists only in-frame clones, some missing. The data hold under 120,000 clones, with roughly 84% observed a single time. Material: peripheral blood. These receptors all stem from a human donor in a cohort sampled during active COVID-19.

This clone was picked up a small number of times. The chain employs TRBV19 and TRBJ1-5; 7 nucleotides align to TRBD1. Germline assignment: CDR1 LNHDA and CDR2 SQIVND (reference sequence). V lost 6 bases to trimming and J lost 0 bases; unmatched junction nucleotides: 5. The CDR3 runs to 15 residues. In nucleotides, the CDR3 is TGTGCCAGTAGGGGGGGACAGACTAGCAATCAGCCCCAGCATTTT. As protein: CASRGGQTSNQPQHF. Drawing the rest from reference TRBV19 and TRBJ1-5, the complete variable domain is DGGITQSPKYLFRKEGQNVTLSCEQNLNHDAMYWYRQDPGQGLRLIYYSQIVNDFQKGDIAEGYSVSREKKESFPLTVTSAQKNPTAFYLCASRGGQTSNQPQHFGDGTRLSIL.

This rearrangement joins TRBV6-2 or TRBV6-3 to TRBJ2-7; D is possibly TRBD2 (7 bases). This CDR3 spans 15 amino acids. CDR1 is MNHEY and CDR2 is SVGEGT in the germline V gene. Trimming pared 4 bases from V and 4 bases from J, leaving 17 bases between. CDR3 sequence: CASSLGRGPTYEQYF. The CDR3 coding sequence is TGTGCCAGCAGTTTGGGGCGGGGGCCTACTTACGAGCAGTACTTC.

In nucleotides, the CDR3 is TGTGCCATCAGTGAAGGAGGGTTTGGCGATGGCTACACCTTC. This translates into CAISEGGFGDGYTF. V and J are TRBV10-3 and TRBJ1-2, with D unresolved. This CDR3 is built from 14 residues. From germline, CDR1 is ENHRY and CDR2 SYGVKD. V lost 3 bases to trimming and J lost 6 bases, with 14 bases between them.

V is TRBV4-2 and J is TRBJ1-5; 8 bases align to TRBD1. Germline CDR1 reads LGHNA; CDR2 reads YNFKEQ. J gave up 6 bases and V 1 base, and 2 bases lay outside the gene matches. The CDR3 is made up of 14 amino acids. CDR3 nucleotides: TGTGCCAGCAGCCAAGCTGACAGGGGTCAGCCCCAGCATTTT. It translates to CASSQADRGQPQHF.

This clone has only one observation. The chain combines TRBV19 with TRBJ1-2; D perhaps matches TRBD1 (6 bases). Germline CDR1 LNHDA, CDR2 SQIVND (reference sequence). The V end lost 5 bases, the J end lost 4 bases, and 11 bases lay between the germline ends. This CDR3 comprises 13 residues. The CDR3 DNA sequence: TGTGCCAGTAGTCCACAGGGCCCCTATGGCTACACCTTC. Translated: CASSPQGPYGYTF.

V is TRBV28 and J is TRBJ2-5, with 7 bases lining up with TRBD2. Trimming cost V 10 bases and J 3 bases; bases outside gene matches: 14. The germline CDR1 and CDR2 sequences are MDHEN and SYDVKM. The CDR3 is made up of 15 amino acids. Here the CDR3 DNA reads TGTGCCACTAATCTTCTGGGAGGGGAAAAAGAGACCCAGTACTTC. It translates to CATNLLGGEKETQYF.

The chain carries TRBV19 and TRBJ2-2; TRBD2 is a possible D gene (5 bases). Between the trimmed V and J ends, which lost 8 bases and 3 bases, there was a span of 16 bases. The CDR3 runs 15 residues. The germline V gene has CDR1 LNHDA and CDR2 SQIVND (reference sequence). In DNA, the CDR3 is TGTGCCAGTCGTTGGGTTCCCGGGGACACCGGGGAGCTGTTTTTT. It is translated as CASRWVPGDTGELFF.

The CDR3 sequence: CATLSGGRDSYNEQFF. Here the CDR3 DNA reads TGTGCCACCCTCTCGGGCGGGAGGGATTCCTACAATGAGCAGTTCTTC. The chain recombines TRBV5-4 with TRBJ2-1; 9 bases line up with TRBD2. There are 16 residues in the CDR3. V was pared by 9 bases and J by 1 base, with 11 bases of the junction left unmatched. Germline CDR1 is SGHNT and CDR2 is YYREEE (reference sequence).

V and J are TRBV2 and TRBJ1-1; 7 bases are a match to TRBD1. With V trimmed by 7 bases and J by 9 bases, 11 bases remained unmatched. CDR1 SNHLY and CDR2 FYNNEI come from the germline V gene. CDR3 length: 13 residues. CDR3 coding DNA: TGTGCCAGCACCCCTGGATTGACAGGGAAAGCTTTCTTT. Residues: CASTPGLTGKAFF.

The V gene is TRBV4-3, the J gene TRBJ1-6; 10 nucleotides line up with TRBD1. Germline CDR1 is LGHNA and CDR2 is YSLEER. The CDR3 covers 18 residues. V was pared by 0 bases and J by 5 bases, with 7 bases of the junction left unmatched. DNA of the CDR3: TGCGCCAGCAGCCAAGAGGGACAGGGGTCACATAATAATTCACCCCTCCACTTT. Encoded protein: CASSQEGQGSHNNSPLHF.

This clone has at least ten counts. V is TRBV6-1 and J is TRBJ2-7, with D unresolved. Germline lookup yields CDR1 MNHNS and CDR2 SASEGT. V lost 2 bases, J lost 2 bases, and 10 bases lay in between. The CDR3 is 14 residues long. The CDR3 nucleotides read TGTGCCAGCAGTGAACAGGAAAGTACCTACGAGCAGTACTTC. Encoded protein: CASSEQESTYEQYF.

This clone has more than one count but fewer than ten. The V and J genes are TRBV19 and TRBJ1-1; TRBD1 matches at 11 bases. Germline trimming cut 6 bases from V and 5 bases from J; bases unmatched to any gene: 2. Looked up from germline, CDR1 is LNHDA and CDR2 is SQIVND (reference sequence). The length of the CDR3 is 13 residues. Here the CDR3 DNA reads TGTGCCAGTAGAAGGGACAGGGGGACTGAAGCTTTCTTT. It specifies CASRRDRGTEAFF.

The rearrangement joins TRBV5-1 to TRBJ2-1; a weak D match, TRBD2 (5 bases). Trimming pared 0 bases from V and 4 bases from J, leaving 11 bases between. This CDR3 region has 15 residues. Germline assignment: CDR1 SGHRS and CDR2 YFSETQ. The CDR3 bases are TGCGCCAGCAGCTTGGCGGTGGGAGTTTACAATGAGCAGTTCTTC. This gives the protein CASSLAVGVYNEQFF.

CDR3 nucleotides: TGTGCCAGCTGGGACAGGCTTACCGGGGAGCTGTTTTTT. As protein: CASWDRLTGELFF. V and J are TRBV6-5 and TRBJ2-2; 8 bases align to TRBD1. This CDR3 has 13 residues. Germline V gives CDR1 MNHEY, CDR2 SVGAGI. The V gene end was trimmed by 8 bases and the J gene end by 5 bases; junction bases not matched to a gene: 4.